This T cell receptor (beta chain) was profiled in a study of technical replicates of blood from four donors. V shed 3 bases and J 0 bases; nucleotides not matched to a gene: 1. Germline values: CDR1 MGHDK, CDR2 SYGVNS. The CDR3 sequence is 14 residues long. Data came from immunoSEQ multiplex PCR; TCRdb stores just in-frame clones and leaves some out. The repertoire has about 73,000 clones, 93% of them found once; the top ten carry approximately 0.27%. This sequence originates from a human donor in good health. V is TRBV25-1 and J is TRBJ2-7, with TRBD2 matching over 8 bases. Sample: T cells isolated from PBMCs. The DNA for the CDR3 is TGTGCCAGCAGTGATCGGGAGGGCTCCTACGAGCAGTACTTC. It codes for CASSDREGSYEQYF.